The sequence of this T cell receptor beta chain was determined in a study of cytomegalovirus exposure and HLA in healthy donors. Looking at the study overall: One earlier analysis, a look at 180 million or so T cells, found fewer than 140 million unique TCR beta sequences. Notes on the study in general: Several of the most significant clusters appeared, in a later analysis, to be linked to common viral pathogens.

The PCR employed 60 Vbeta primers together with 13 Jbeta primers. The protocol was immunoSEQ multiplex PCR, while the TCRdb copy is restricted to in-frame clones and leaves out a portion. This sample lists around 210,000 clones; its ten largest clones have 0.9% to 1.4%. Deletions cut 2 bases from V and 6 bases from J, with 6 bases between. The CDR3 runs 12 residues. CDR1 is MGHRA, CDR2 YSYEKL, per germline. Concerning this clone: Its antigen is unknown.

The TCR was taken from a girl aged 2 to 9 in good health and CMV-seropositive. The rearrangement joins TRBV4-1 to TRBJ2-3; D is uncertain. Sequenced material: PBMCs. The DNA of the CDR3 is TGCGCCAGCAGCCAACCGGTGGATACGCAGTATTTT. It codes for CASSQPVDTQYF.